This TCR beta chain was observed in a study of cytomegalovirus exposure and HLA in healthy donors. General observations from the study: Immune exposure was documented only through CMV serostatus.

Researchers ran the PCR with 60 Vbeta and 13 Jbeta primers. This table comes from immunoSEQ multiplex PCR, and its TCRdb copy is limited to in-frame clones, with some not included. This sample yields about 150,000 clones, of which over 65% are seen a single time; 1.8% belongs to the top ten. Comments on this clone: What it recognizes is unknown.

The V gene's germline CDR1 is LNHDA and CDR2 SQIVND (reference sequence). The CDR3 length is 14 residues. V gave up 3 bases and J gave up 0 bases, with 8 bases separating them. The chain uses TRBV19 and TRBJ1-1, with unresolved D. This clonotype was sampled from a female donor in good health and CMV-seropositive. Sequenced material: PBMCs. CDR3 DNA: TGTGCCAGTAGTATTACAGATTTGAACACTGAAGCTTTCTTT. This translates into CASSITDLNTEAFF. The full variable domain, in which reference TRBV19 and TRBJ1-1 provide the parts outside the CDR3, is DGGITQSPKYLFRKEGQNVTLSCEQNLNHDAMYWYRQDPGQGLRLIYYSQIVNDFQKGDIAEGYSVSREKKESFPLTVTSAQKNPTAFYLCASSITDLNTEAFFGQGTRLTVV.